This T cell receptor beta chain was obtained from a study of shared clonotypes between healthy human individuals. The germline V gene has CDR1 SGHKS and CDR2 YYEKEE (reference sequence). CDR3 length: 13 amino acids. Deletions cut 4 bases from V and 8 bases from J, with 13 bases between. Measured with immunoSEQ multiplex PCR; TCRdb has only the in-frame clones, and not every one. Of about 600,000 clones in the sample, about 96% were seen once. The sample comprised naive CD4+ T cells sorted from blood. Subset indicated: CD45RA+ positively selected. This TCR derives from a woman aged 25-40 years in good health. The chain couples TRBV5-5 to TRBJ1-5; D ambiguous. CDR3 nucleotides: TGTGCCAGCAGCACCGGGAGGCGGGAGCCCCAGCATTTT. Translated, it gives CASSTGRREPQHF.